One sample yielded the 13 T cell receptor beta chains listed below, sequenced in a study of blood T cell repertoires in COVID-19. Measured with immunoSEQ multiplex PCR; TCRdb has only the in-frame clones, and not every one. Of approximately 200,000 clones listed, around 87% are singletons. Source material: PBMCs or T cells enriched from blood (not recorded which). All receptors come from a man aged 25 to 40 in a cohort exposed to, infected with or recovered from COVID-19 (not recorded which).

This sequence joins TRBV4-1 and TRBJ1-1; perhaps TRBD1 as D (6 bases). V was cut by 3 bases and J by 7 bases, with 12 bases left in between. CDR1 and CDR2 from the germline V gene are MGHRA and YSYEKL. This CDR3 is 13 amino acids long. CDR3 sequence (DNA): TGCGCCAGCAGCCATAACAGGGCGGGTGAAGCTTTCTTT. Translated: CASSHNRAGEAFF.

The gene calls are TRBV5-1 and TRBJ1-5; unclear D gene. Trimming removed 0 bases from V and 5 bases from J, with 9 bases in between. This CDR3 spans 14 amino acids. CDR1 is SGHRS and CDR2 is YFSETQ in the germline V gene. The CDR3 spells CASSLEALDQPQHF. DNA of the CDR3: TGCGCCAGCAGCTTGGAAGCCCTAGATCAGCCCCAGCATTTT.

The rearrangement links TRBV9 to TRBJ1-2, with D uncertain. Germline CDR1 reads SGDLS; CDR2 reads YYNGEE. Trimming shortened V by 3 bases and J by 4 bases, and 16 bases separated the two germline ends. The CDR3 has 15 amino acids. In DNA form, the CDR3 reads TGTGCCAGCAGCGGGGCCGGCGGGCTGCTCTATGGCTACACCTTC. Protein: CASSGAGGLLYGYTF.

The chain carries TRBV24-1 and TRBJ1-5, with 7 bases fitting TRBD1. The ends lost 8 bases at V and 3 bases at J; junction bases unmatched: 6. The CDR3 is made up of 14 amino acids. Germline CDR1 is KGHDR and CDR2 is SFDVKD. The CDR3 region has the DNA TGTGCCACCACCTGGACAGGCCTCAATCAGCCCCAGCATTTT. Protein: CATTWTGLNQPQHF.

This clone occurred a few times. The chain uses TRBV27 and TRBJ1-4; the D is unclear. Germline V gives CDR1 MNHEY, CDR2 SMNVEV (reference sequence). The CDR3 spans 15 residues. Trimming shortened V by 10 bases and J by 8 bases, and 23 bases separated the two germline ends. The CDR3 coding sequence is TGTGCCACCGCAGTTTTGAGGGATGGGTGCGAAAAACTGTTTTTT. Residues: CATAVLRDGCEKLFF.

This chain uses TRBV29-1 with TRBJ2-2; 7 bases align to TRBD1. Germline V CDR1 and CDR2: SQVTM, ANQGSEA. This CDR3 comprises 14 residues. The V segment lost 4 bases and the J segment 4 bases; nucleotides outside the gene matches: 6. CDR3 sequence (DNA): TGCAGCGTTGCCGGGACAGTGAGCACCGGGGAGCTGTTTTTT. Encoded protein: CSVAGTVSTGELFF.

A few counts support this clone. The chain uses TRBV7-6 and TRBJ2-7; no firm D call. CDR1 is SGHVS, CDR2 FNYEAQ, per germline. Trimming removed 3 bases at V and 3 bases at J, with 9 bases between. This CDR3 is 13 amino acids long. The DNA of the CDR3 is TGTGCCAGCAGCTTTAACAGTCTCTACGAGCAGTACTTC. Residues: CASSFNSLYEQYF.

The V gene is TRBV6-5, the J gene TRBJ1-1, with D unresolved. The length of the CDR3 is 14 residues. Trimming took 2 bases from V and 5 from J, leaving 12 bases between them. The germline CDR1 and CDR2 sequences are MNHEY and SVGAGI. The CDR3 sequence: CASSYKGSGTEAFF. The DNA of the CDR3 is TGTGCCAGCAGTTACAAAGGGTCGGGGACTGAAGCTTTCTTT.

The chain carries TRBV5-1 and TRBJ2-7; a possible D gene is TRBD1 (6 bases). Per germline, CDR1 SGHRS and CDR2 YFSETQ. V lost 4 bases and J lost 3, with 17 bases in between. This CDR3 is built from 15 residues. Here the CDR3 reads CASSISSQGLYEQYF. CDR3 in DNA: TGCGCCAGCAGCATATCCTCACAGGGTCTCTACGAGCAGTACTTC.

The chain has TRBV7-2 and TRBJ2-2; 7 nucleotides agree with TRBD1. The junction had 7 bases not matched to a gene; V was cut back by 4 bases and J by 2 bases. CDR1 and CDR2 from the germline V gene are SGHTA and FQGNSA. This CDR3 spans 16 amino acids. The CDR3 sequence: CASSSWGTVNTGELFF. The CDR3 nucleotides read TGTGCCAGCAGCTCCTGGGGGACAGTAAACACCGGGGAGCTGTTTTTT.

The chain carries TRBV4-2 and TRBJ2-7, with a weak D call TRBD1 (7 bases). This CDR3 contains 14 residues. The ends were cut back, 1 base at V and 7 bases at J, with 14 bases in the middle. CDR1 is LGHNA, CDR2 YNFKEQ, per germline. The CDR3 loop reads CASSQAPTGREQYF. The CDR3 DNA reads as TGTGCCAGCAGCCAAGCCCCGACAGGGAGGGAGCAGTACTTC.

V gene TRBV4-1 combines with J gene TRBJ1-1; tentative D call: TRBD1 (6 bases). This CDR3 comprises 17 residues. The germline V gene encodes CDR1 MGHRA and CDR2 YSYEKL. Trimming took 7 bases from V and 0 from J, leaving 21 bases between them. The CDR3 bases are TGCGCCAGCACCCTACAGGGTCTCGGGGCTTTGAACACTGAAGCTTTCTTT. This codes for CASTLQGLGALNTEAFF.

The chain links TRBV9 to TRBJ2-7, with D maybe TRBD2 (6 bases). The CDR3 runs 13 residues. V lost 0 bases and J lost 6, with 10 bases in between. Germline V gene sequence: CDR1 SGDLS, CDR2 YYNGEE. The CDR3 DNA reads as TGTGCCAGCAGCGTAGTAGGAGGGCGCGAGCAGTACTTC. It yields the protein CASSVVGGREQYF.